A single TCR beta chain is shown here with its context. Antigen: not known. The sample belongs to a study of blood T cells in healthy people across ages. The study, taken as a whole, reports: Comparison with aged donors showed that long-lived donors had more naive CD4+ cells and higher diversity. Since the PBMCs were unsorted, naive and antigen-experienced cells could not be conclusively compared.

The authors ran a second PCR of 7 to 11 cycles using a sample-barcoded 5' primer and a J-beta primer mix. A tag from a template-switch adaptor with 12 random nucleotides marked each cDNA molecule. TCRdb ran MiXCR on the 5' RACE reads and lists one entry per CDR3 protein. The sample holds 650,000 or so distinct CDR3 sequences, 52% seen once. This clonotype was sampled from a woman older than 75 in good health. The sequencing input was blood.

CDR3 loop: CASSQDRVRGQPQETQYF. CDR3 bases: TGCGCCAGCAGCCAAGATCGCGTTCGTGGGCAACCCCAAGAGACCCAGTACTTC. The rearrangement joins TRBV4-1 to TRBJ2-5; no reliable D call. V was clipped by 0 bases and J by 1 base, with 18 bases between them. The germline gives CDR1 MGHRA, CDR2 YSYEKL. The CDR3 spans 18 residues.